These T cell receptor beta chains were read from a single sample in a study of brain T cells in children with intractable seizures. Some clones are missing from TCRdb's copy, which holds only in-frame ones; the method was immunoSEQ multiplex PCR. The table includes tens of thousands of clones, 90% to 95% detected once. This material consisted of peripheral blood, taken at surgery. Receptors originate from a boy younger than 18 with focal cortical dysplasia and intractable seizures. CDR3s include the opening cysteine and the closing phenylalanine or tryptophan. The order of the fields is V gene, CDR3 length, J gene, clone size, D gene, CDR3 protein, CDR3 DNA. A D gene is named only where the DNA matches it firmly. A row's size may be missing; if present it is once, few, many or a size class.

>TRBV5-5|15|TRBJ2-2|NA|TRBD1
CASSAGTGAIGELFF
TGTGCCAGCAGCGCCGGGACAGGGGCGATCGGGGAGCTGTTTTTT
>TRBV5-6|14|TRBJ1-2|NA|NA
CASSLDVSNYGYTF
TGTGCCAGCAGCTTGGATGTTTCTAACTATGGCTACACCTTC
>TRBV5-5|15|TRBJ1-2|NA|NA
CASSPLHRGPSGYTF
TGTGCCAGCAGCCCCCTTCACCGGGGGCCCAGTGGCTACACCTTC
>TRBV6-4|19|TRBJ1-5|NA|NA
CASSDSNRPPGREYQPQHF
TGTGCCAGCAGTGACTCGAATCGGCCGCCCGGCAGGGAATATCAGCCCCAGCATTTT
>TRBV7-9|14|TRBJ2-1|NA|NA
CASSPPGRGNEQFF
TGTGCCAGCAGTCCCCCGGGACGGGGCAATGAGCAGTTCTTC
>TRBV9|18|TRBJ2-5|once|TRBD2
CASSAPIAGGQVSETQYF
TGTGCCAGCAGCGCTCCAATAGCGGGAGGCCAAGTCTCAGAGACCCAGTACTTC
>TRBV29-1|14|TRBJ2-2|NA|NA
CSVERAAHTGELFF
TGCAGCGTTGAACGAGCGGCTCACACCGGGGAGCTGTTTTTT
>TRBV6-5|15|TRBJ1-4|NA|NA
CASSLFASTNEKLFF
TGTGCCAGCAGCTTATTTGCGAGTACTAATGAAAAACTGTTTTTT
>TRBV4-1|15|TRBJ1-5|NA|NA
CASSPTTEADQPQHF
TGCGCCAGCAGCCCTACTACTGAGGCCGATCAGCCCCAGCATTTT
>TRBV6-6|15|TRBJ2-3|NA|NA
CASSLPMALTDTQYF
TGTGCCAGCAGCCTCCCGATGGCTCTCACAGATACGCAGTATTTT
>TRBV4-2|15|TRBJ1-2|NA|NA
CASSPKTEGSRGYTF
TGTGCCAGCAGCCCCAAAACAGAGGGGTCTCGGGGCTACACCTTC
>TRBV6-5|13|TRBJ1-5|NA|TRBD1
CASSTGGNQPQHF
TGTGCCAGCAGTACAGGGGGCAATCAGCCCCAGCATTTT
>TRBV5-4|15|TRBJ2-3|NA|NA
CASSLDSFSTDTQYF
TGTGCCAGCAGCTTGGACAGTTTCAGCACAGATACGCAGTATTTT
>TRBV2|14|TRBJ2-5|once|NA
CASSTGQGGETQYF
TGTGCCAGCTCCACGGGGCAGGGGGGAGAGACCCAGTACTTC
>TRBV4-1|14|TRBJ2-7|NA|NA
CASSHIGASYEQYF
TGCGCCAGCAGCCACATCGGGGCCTCCTACGAGCAGTACTTC
>TRBV14|15|TRBJ1-2|NA|TRBD1
CASSQRQGSSYGYTF
TGTGCCAGCAGCCAGAGACAGGGGTCAAGCTATGGCTACACCTTC
>TRBV25-1|12|TRBJ2-1|NA|NA
CASMGPYNEQFF
TGTGCCAGCATGGGCCCTTACAATGAGCAGTTCTTC
>TRBV6-5|12|TRBJ2-7|NA|NA
CATPWQFYEQYF
TGTGCCACGCCCTGGCAGTTCTACGAGCAGTACTTC
>TRBV19|14|TRBJ2-2|NA|NA
CASSTPSNTGELFF
TGTGCCAGTAGTACTCCCTCCAACACCGGGGAGCTGTTTTTT
>TRBV3-1/TRBV3-2|18|TRBJ2-1|NA|TRBD2
CASSQDSPGLAGVNEQFF
TGTGCCAGCAGCCAAGATAGTCCGGGACTAGCGGGGGTCAATGAGCAGTTCTTC
>TRBV9|14|TRBJ1-1|NA|TRBD1
CASSPGDRRTEAFF
TGTGCCAGCAGCCCGGGGGACAGGCGGACTGAAGCTTTCTTT
>TRBV5-4|16|TRBJ2-1|NA|TRBD2
CASSSKSSGTYNEQFF
TGTGCCAGCAGCTCGAAGTCTAGCGGGACCTACAATGAGCAGTTCTTC
>TRBV3-1/TRBV3-2|11|TRBJ2-5|NA|NA
CASSRGGTQYF
TGTGCCAGCAGTCGAGGGGGGACCCAGTACTTC
>TRBV5-1|18|TRBJ1-1|NA|TRBD1
CASSLSPGTGALNTEAFF
TGCGCCAGCAGCTTAAGTCCCGGGACAGGGGCGCTTAACACTGAAGCTTTCTTT
>TRBV11-3|15|TRBJ2-2|NA|NA
CASSLRGTNTGELFF
TGTGCCAGCAGCTTAAGGGGGACGAACACCGGGGAGCTGTTTTTT
>TRBV2|15|TRBJ1-4|NA|NA
CASRPTQGWGEKLFF
TGTGCCAGCAGACCAACACAGGGATGGGGTGAAAAACTGTTTTTT
>TRBV10-3|15|TRBJ2-1|NA|TRBD2
CAISELASGYNEQFF
TGTGCCATCAGTGAGTTGGCTAGCGGCTACAATGAGCAGTTCTTC
>TRBV9|16|TRBJ2-1|NA|NA
CASSPRTGSSYNEQFF
TGTGCCAGCAGCCCGAGAACAGGTAGCTCCTACAATGAGCAGTTCTTC
>TRBV19|15|TRBJ2-5|NA|NA
CASSPWPGKTETQYF
TGTGCCAGTAGTCCTTGGCCCGGGAAGACGGAGACCCAGTACTTC
>TRBV15|17|TRBJ2-1|NA|TRBD2
CATSRARLAGNGNEQFF
TGTGCCACCAGCAGAGCAAGGCTAGCGGGGAATGGCAATGAGCAGTTCTTC
>TRBV13|15|TRBJ2-1|NA|NA
CASSARGRSYNEQFF
TGTGCCAGCAGCGCGCGAGGAAGGTCCTACAATGAGCAGTTCTTC
>TRBV19|13|TRBJ1-5|NA|NA
CASSVTASQPQHF
TGTGCCAGTAGTGTGACAGCTAGTCAGCCCCAGCATTTT
>TRBV11-2|18|TRBJ2-7|NA|NA
CASSSYFDRPLGPYEQYF
TGTGCCAGCAGCTCCTACTTTGACAGGCCATTGGGACCCTACGAGCAGTACTTC
>TRBV11-2|15|TRBJ2-3|NA|NA
CASSVGTLYPDTQYF
TGTGCCAGCAGCGTCGGGACTCTTTATCCAGATACGCAGTATTTT
>TRBV6-4|13|TRBJ1-5|NA|NA
CASSDSSNQPQHF
TGTGCCAGCAGTGACTCAAGCAATCAGCCCCAGCATTTT
>TRBV7-2|14|TRBJ2-6|NA|NA
CASSPLGGANVLTF
TGTGCCAGCAGCCCGCTGGGTGGGGCCAACGTCCTGACTTTC